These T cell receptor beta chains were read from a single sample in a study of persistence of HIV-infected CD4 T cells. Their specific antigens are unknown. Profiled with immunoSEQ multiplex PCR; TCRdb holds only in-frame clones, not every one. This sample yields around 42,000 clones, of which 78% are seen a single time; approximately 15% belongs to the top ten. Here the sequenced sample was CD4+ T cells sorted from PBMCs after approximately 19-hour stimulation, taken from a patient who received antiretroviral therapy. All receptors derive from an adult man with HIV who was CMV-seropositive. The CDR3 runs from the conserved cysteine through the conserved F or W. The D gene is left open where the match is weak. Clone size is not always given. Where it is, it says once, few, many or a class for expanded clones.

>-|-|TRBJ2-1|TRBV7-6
CASSVGRDRGQFF
TGTGCCAGCAGCGTAGGCCGGGACCGGGGGCAGTTCTTC
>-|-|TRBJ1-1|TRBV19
CASSIEGRGDEAFF
TGTGCCAGTAGCATTGAAGGACGGGGAGATGAAGCTTTCTTT
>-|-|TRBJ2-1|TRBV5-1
CASSLSKGSGFEQFF
TGCGCCAGCAGCTTGTCTAAGGGGTCAGGGTTTGAGCAGTTCTTC
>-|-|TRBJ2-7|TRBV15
CATSRDSGGGEQYF
TGTGCCACCAGCAGAGATTCCGGTGGGGGCGAGCAGTACTTC
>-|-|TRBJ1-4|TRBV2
CASGAARNEKLFF
TGTGCCAGCGGGGCTGCAAGGAATGAAAAACTGTTTTTT
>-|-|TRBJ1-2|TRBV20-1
CSAGRDGYTF
TGCAGTGCCGGGAGGGATGGCTACACCTTC
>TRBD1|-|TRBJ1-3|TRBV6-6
CASSLQGAGSGNTIYF
TGTGCCAGCAGCTTACAGGGGGCCGGATCTGGAAACACCATATATTTT
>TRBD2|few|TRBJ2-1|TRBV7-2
CASSSFTSALEQFF
TGTGCCAGCAGCTCCTTTACTAGCGCCCTAGAGCAGTTCTTC
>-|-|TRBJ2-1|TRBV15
CATSRDLREQFF
TGTGCCACCAGCAGAGATCTGCGCGAGCAGTTCTTC
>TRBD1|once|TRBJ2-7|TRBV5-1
CASSWGQTSSYEQYF
TGCGCCAGCAGCTGGGGACAGACCAGCTCCTACGAGCAGTACTTC
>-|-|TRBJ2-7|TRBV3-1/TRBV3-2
CASSPRRTGSQYF
TGTGCCAGCAGCCCTCGGAGGACGGGATCCCAGTACTTC
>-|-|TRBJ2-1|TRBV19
CASRRDRWNEQFF
TGTGCCAGTAGACGGGACCGCTGGAATGAGCAGTTCTTC
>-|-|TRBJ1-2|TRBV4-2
CASSHQEEGYTF
TGTGCCAGCAGCCACCAGGAAGAGGGCTACACCTTC
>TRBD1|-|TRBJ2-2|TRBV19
CASSIAAGGESGELFF
TGTGCCAGTAGTATAGCGGCAGGGGGCGAATCCGGGGAGCTGTTTTTT
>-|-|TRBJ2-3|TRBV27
CASSFNGRSSTQYF
TGTGCCAGCAGTTTTAACGGCCGATCGAGTACGCAGTATTTT
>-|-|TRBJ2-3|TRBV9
CASSVGRGTDTQYF
TGTGCCAGCAGCGTGGGACGTGGGACAGATACGCAGTATTTT
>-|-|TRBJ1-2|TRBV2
CASEEANYGYTF
TGTGCCAGCGAGGAGGCTAACTATGGCTACACCTTC
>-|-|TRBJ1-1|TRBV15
CATSRPSGGGVNTEAFF
TGTGCCACCAGCAGACCCTCCGGGGGAGGTGTGAACACTGAAGCTTTCTTT